These 24 T cell receptor beta chains were sequenced from one sample in a study of shared clonotypes between healthy human individuals. CD45RO-negative cells were positively selected for CCR7, leaving out terminally differentiated effector memory CD45RA+ cells. Produced via immunoSEQ multiplex PCR; TCRdb's table is partial and in-frame only. The profile shows hundreds of thousands of clones, around 90% of them singletons. The sample taken for sequencing was naive CD8+ T cells sorted from blood. The receptors were sampled from a young man in good health.

The gene calls are TRBV11-3 and TRBJ2-1, with 8 bases identical to TRBD1. The CDR3 has 13 amino acids. Germline V gene sequence: CDR1 SGHNT, CDR2 YENEEA. V gave up 4 bases and J gave up 10 bases; unmatched junction bases: 6. CDR3 residues: CASSYFRTGEQFF. CDR3 DNA: TGTGCCAGCAGCTACTTTAGGACAGGGGAGCAGTTCTTC.

V is TRBV4-3 and J is TRBJ1-1, with D hard to call. Trimming shortened V by 1 base and J by 1 base, and 4 bases separated the two germline ends. The germline CDR1 and CDR2 sequences are LGHNA and YSLEER. The CDR3 contains 13 residues. The CDR3 DNA reads TGCGCCAGCAGCCAAGGGGGGAACACTGAAGCTTTCTTT. Amino acids: CASSQGGNTEAFF.

The chain couples TRBV7-9 to TRBJ2-7; D may correspond to TRBD1 or TRBD2 (5 bases each). Germline V gene data show CDR1 as SEHNR and CDR2 as FQNEAQ (reference sequence). Trimming removed 5 bases at V and 3 bases at J, with 20 bases between. The CDR3 totals 16 residues. CDR3 nucleotides: TGTGCCAGCAGCGCCCCGAGAGGGGCAAGGAACTACGAGCAGTACTTC. Translation gives CASSAPRGARNYEQYF.

J is TRBJ1-5 and V is TRBV7-4; 8 bases match TRBD1. The CDR3 is 19 residues long. Germline V gene lookup returns CDR1 SGHVT and CDR2 SQSDAQ. The J segment lost 3 bases and the V segment lost 6 bases, leaving 19 bases of the junction unmatched. As DNA, the CDR3 is TGTGCCAGCAGAGAACCGGGACAGGCTCAGGGGGAATCCAATCAGCCCCAGCATTTT. It encodes CASREPGQAQGESNQPQHF.

This clone is a singleton in its sample. The J gene is TRBJ2-7, the V gene TRBV10-2; D remains unclear. Germline CDR1 WSHSY, CDR2 SAAADI. Trimming pared 2 bases from V and 3 bases from J, leaving 5 bases between. This CDR3 spans 12 amino acids. CDR3 sequence (DNA): TGCGCCAGCAGTGAGACCGACTACGAGCAGTACTTC. It specifies CASSETDYEQYF.

The chain couples TRBV2 to TRBJ2-1, with D perhaps matching TRBD2 (7 bases). This CDR3 has 16 residues. Germline CDR1 is SNHLY and CDR2 is FYNNEI. The V gene lost 3 bases and the J gene lost 4 bases, with 16 bases spanning the gap. CDR3 sequence (DNA): TGTGCCAGCAGTGATTTCCAACAGGGAGGGTACAATGAGCAGTTCTTC. Encoded protein: CASSDFQQGGYNEQFF. Combining the CDR3 with reference TRBV2 and TRBJ2-1 gives the whole variable domain EPEVTQTPSHQVTQMGQEVILRCVPISNHLYFYWYRQILGQKVEFLVSFYNNEISEKSEIFDDQFSVERPDGSNFTLKIRSTKLEDSAMYFCASSDFQQGGYNEQFFGPGTRLTVL.

CDR3 amino acids: CASSVTGLAYNEQFF. CDR3 coding DNA: TGTGCCAGCAGCGTAACAGGACTGGCCTACAATGAGCAGTTCTTC. The V gene is TRBV9, the J gene TRBJ2-1; D possibly uses TRBD1 or TRBD2 (5 bases each). Trimming took 1 base from V and 2 from J, leaving 10 bases between them. This CDR3 region has 15 residues. Germline assignment: CDR1 SGDLS and CDR2 YYNGEE.

This clone was seen just once. The genes are TRBV19 and TRBJ2-7, with 10 bases lining up with TRBD2. The CDR3 extends over 15 amino acids. Looked up from germline, CDR1 is LNHDA and CDR2 is SQIVND (reference sequence). V shed 6 bases, J shed 4 bases, and the junction held 9 bases outside the gene matches. For the CDR3, the DNA is TGTGCCAGTAGCCCCACGGGGACTAGCGAATACGAGCAGTACTTC. Its protein product is CASSPTGTSEYEQYF.

The rearrangement links TRBV29-1 to TRBJ2-1; 7 positions match TRBD2. Germline V gene lookup returns CDR1 SQVTM and CDR2 ANQGSEA. The CDR3 length is 16 residues. V dropped 0 bases and J dropped 3; count of bases not matched to a gene: 8. The CDR3 spells CSVEDHPRGGYNEQFF. In DNA form, the CDR3 reads TGCAGCGTTGAAGATCATCCTCGCGGGGGCTACAATGAGCAGTTCTTC.

V and J are TRBV2 and TRBJ1-4; D may be TRBD1 (5 bases). Trimming shortened V by 4 bases and J by 5 bases, and 11 bases separated the two germline ends. CDR1 and CDR2 from the germline V gene are SNHLY and FYNNEI. The CDR3 loop spans 14 amino acids. In DNA, the CDR3 is TGTGCCAGCAGTGTAGACAGATTGAATGAAAAACTGTTTTTT. It is translated as CASSVDRLNEKLFF.

This chain links TRBV13 with TRBJ2-3, with 11 bases identical to TRBD2. Germline V gene lookup returns CDR1 PRHDT and CDR2 FYEKMQ (reference sequence). V trimming: 4 bases; J trimming: 0 bases; junction bases outside the gene matches: 18. There are 21 residues in the CDR3. The CDR3 here is CASSSPLASGRQDKSTDTQYF. The CDR3 nucleotides read TGTGCCAGCAGCTCCCCCTTGGCTAGCGGGAGGCAAGACAAGAGCACAGATACGCAGTATTTT.

This chain links TRBV4-3 with TRBJ2-1; 8 bases are shared with TRBD1. CDR3 size: 14 residues. J gave up 7 bases and V 4 bases, and 6 bases lay outside the gene matches. Per germline, CDR1 LGHNA and CDR2 YSLEER. CDR3 sequence: CASSPAQGGNEQFF. CDR3 coding DNA: TGCGCCAGCAGCCCAGCACAGGGGGGAAATGAGCAGTTCTTC.

The rearrangement links TRBV5-1 to TRBJ2-1; no clear D. This CDR3 comprises 18 residues. From germline, CDR1 is SGHRS and CDR2 YFSETQ. Trimming shortened V by 6 bases and J by 2 bases, and 24 bases separated the two germline ends. The CDR3 is CASNEDHPLGIAYNEQFF. The CDR3 DNA sequence: TGCGCCAGCAATGAGGACCACCCTCTAGGGATCGCCTACAATGAGCAGTTCTTC.

The genes are TRBV11-3 and TRBJ2-1; 10 positions agree with TRBD2. Germline V lookup: CDR1 SGHNT, CDR2 YENEEA. V gave up 1 base and J gave up 8 bases; unmatched junction bases: 5. This CDR3 region has 15 residues. CDR3 region: CASSLGPSGSYEQFF. For the CDR3, the DNA is TGTGCCAGCAGCTTAGGTCCTAGCGGGAGTTATGAGCAGTTCTTC.

V and J are TRBV29-1 and TRBJ2-7, with D maybe TRBD2 (5 bases). Germline V gene sequence: CDR1 SQVTM, CDR2 ANQGSEA. V shed 2 bases and J shed 5 bases, with 16 bases lying between them. The CDR3 runs 14 residues. CDR3 residues: CSVERENLPHEQYF. The DNA of the CDR3 is TGCAGCGTTGAAAGGGAGAATCTACCCCACGAGCAGTACTTC.

V and J are TRBV11-2 and TRBJ2-3, with 8 bases that match TRBD2. Trimming removed 5 bases from V and 1 base from J; junction bases left unmatched: 5. Germline CDR1 SGHAT, CDR2 FQNNGV. The CDR3 is made up of 15 amino acids. CDR3 loop: CASSTRGGRTDTQYF. The CDR3 DNA reads as TGTGCCAGCAGCACCCGGGGGGGCCGCACAGATACGCAGTATTTT.

This rearrangement joins TRBV5-6 to TRBJ2-1, with a tentative D call TRBD2 (7 bases). Trimming took off 3 bases at V and 1 base at J, with 11 bases between the two ends. The CDR3 is made up of 15 amino acids. Germline CDR1 reads SGHDT; CDR2 reads YYEEEE. Here the CDR3 DNA reads TGTGCCAGCAGCTACGGGGGGCAATCCTACAATGAGCAGTTCTTC. Amino acids: CASSYGGQSYNEQFF.

The genes are TRBV5-1 and TRBJ2-7; D remains unclear. This CDR3 region has 16 residues. From germline, CDR1 is SGHRS and CDR2 YFSETQ. V gave up 3 bases and J gave up 1 base, with 17 bases separating them. The CDR3: CASSSSPGSISYEQYF. As DNA, the CDR3 is TGCGCCAGCAGCTCGTCCCCCGGGTCGATATCCTACGAGCAGTACTTC. The full variable domain, in which reference TRBV5-1 and TRBJ2-7 provide the parts outside the CDR3, is KAGVTQTPRYLIKTRGQQVTLSCSPISGHRSVSWYQQTPGQGLQFLFEYFSETQRNKGNFPGRFSGRQFSNSRSEMNVSTLELGDSALYLCASSSSPGSISYEQYFGPGTRLTVT.

V usage is TRBV7-9 and J usage is TRBJ2-7; 8 bases agree with TRBD1. This CDR3 has 14 amino acids. Looked up from germline, CDR1 is SEHNR and CDR2 is FQNEAQ (reference sequence). V shed 7 bases, J shed 3 bases, and the junction held 8 bases outside the gene matches. This CDR3 is CASNRPGQVYEQYF. DNA for the CDR3: TGTGCCAGCAACCGCCCGGGACAGGTCTACGAGCAGTACTTC.

The V call is TRBV9, the J call TRBJ2-4; TRBD2 agrees at 7 bases. The trim removed 3 bases at V and 11 bases at J, leaving 11 bases unmatched. Germline V lookup: CDR1 SGDLS, CDR2 YYNGEE. This CDR3 comprises 14 residues. Written as DNA, the CDR3 is TGTGCCAGCAGCGCCCCGGGGGGACGCGCCGTTCAGTACTTC. Encoded protein: CASSAPGGRAVQYF.

This clone occurred once. J is TRBJ2-2 and V is TRBV10-3; unclear D gene. V was pared by 4 bases and J by 6 bases, with 6 bases between. This CDR3 is built from 12 residues. The germline V gene encodes CDR1 ENHRY and CDR2 SYGVKD. The CDR3 reads CAISGEPGELFF. The CDR3 region has the DNA TGTGCCATCAGTGGAGAACCCGGGGAGCTGTTTTTT.

The V and J genes are TRBV23-1 and TRBJ1-2; D is ambiguous. TRBV23-1 counts as an open reading frame of uncertain function. The V end lost 2 bases, the J end lost 6 bases, and 13 bases lay between the germline ends. CDR3 size: 14 residues. The DNA for the CDR3 is TGCGCCAGCAGTCAACAGGTTCTAAGGGATGGCTACACCTTC. Translated: CASSQQVLRDGYTF.

The V gene is TRBV7-9, the J gene TRBJ2-2, with TRBD1 identical over 9 bases. This CDR3 spans 16 amino acids. The germline CDR1 and CDR2 sequences are SEHNR and FQNEAQ (reference sequence). With 8 bases clipped from V and 2 bases from J, the junction kept 9 bases outside the gene matches. The CDR3 nucleotides are TGTGCCAGCGTTGGACAGGGGAGCCCAAACACCGGGGAGCTGTTTTTT. This gives the protein CASVGQGSPNTGELFF.

The chain recombines TRBV4-1 with TRBJ1-5; unclear D gene. Germline CDR1 MGHRA, CDR2 YSYEKL. Trimming cost V 0 bases and J 0 bases, with 6 bases left between them. This CDR3 region has 15 residues. The CDR3 sequence: CASSQDISSNQPQHF. The CDR3 region has the DNA TGCGCCAGCAGCCAAGATATAAGTAGCAATCAGCCCCAGCATTTT.